These T cell receptor beta chains were read from a single sample in a study of neurological immune-mediated disorders. TCRdb reprocessed the 5' RACE reads with MiXCR, giving one entry per CDR3 protein. The profile covers roughly 62,000 distinct CDR3 sequences, with roughly 11% appearing a single time and 1.5% to 2% taken by the ten largest. Sequencing was carried out using PBMCs. Receptor source: a man between 60 and 75 years old in good health. CDR3s include the opening cysteine and the closing phenylalanine or tryptophan. The order of the fields is J gene, clone size, V gene, D gene, CDR3 protein, CDR3 DNA. A D gene is named only where the DNA matches it firmly. Clone size is given for some rows only: seen once, a few or many times, or a class if the clone is expanded.

TRBJ2-3,many,TRBV5-1,NA,CASSLQISTDTQYF,TGCGCCAGCAGCTTGCAGATTAGCACAGATACGCAGTATTTT
TRBJ1-3,NA,TRBV12-3/TRBV12-4,NA,CASSFQMANRNTIYF,TGTGCCAGCAGTTTTCAAATGGCGAATAGAAACACCATATATTTT
TRBJ2-4,many,TRBV7-9,TRBD1,CASSLGQGNIQYF,TGTGCCAGCAGCTTGGGACAGGGAAACATTCAGTACTTC
TRBJ2-2,many,TRBV24-1,NA,CATSGGQRGTGELFF,TGTGCCACCAGTGGGGGCCAACGGGGGACGGGGGAGCTGTTTTTT
TRBJ1-6,many,TRBV5-5,TRBD1,CASSLGGQANSPLHF,TGTGCCAGCAGCTTAGGCGGACAGGCAAATTCACCCCTCCACTTT
TRBJ1-1,NA,TRBV18,NA,CASSPYSMNNEVFF,TGTGCCAGCTCACCGTATTCGATGAACAATGAAGTTTTCTTT
TRBJ1-3,many,TRBV25-1,NA,CASSEGGLSGNTIYF,TGTGCCAGCAGTGAGGGAGGCCTCTCTGGAAACACCATATATTTT
TRBJ2-5,many,TRBV29-1,TRBD2,CSVEVGGAETQYF,TGCAGCGTTGAAGTCGGGGGGGCAGAGACCCAGTACTTC
TRBJ1-2,many,TRBV2,NA,CASKGPGWDYGYTF,TGTGCCAGCAAGGGCCCAGGGTGGGACTATGGCTACACCTTC
TRBJ2-2,many,TRBV7-2,TRBD2,CASSSRTSGVRGELFF,TGTGCCAGCAGTTCCAGGACTAGCGGGGTGAGGGGGGAGCTGTTTTTT
TRBJ2-7,many,TRBV29-1,TRBD1,CSVVSTGQGAINEQYF,TGCAGCGTTGTAAGTACGGGACAGGGGGCTATCAACGAGCAGTACTTC
TRBJ1-1,many,TRBV20-1,NA,CSAQEVLNTEAFF,TGCAGTGCTCAGGAGGTATTAAACACTGAAGCTTTCTTT
TRBJ1-1,many,TRBV5-1,NA,CASSPELGKTEAFF,TGCGCCAGCAGCCCGGAATTAGGCAAAACTGAAGCTTTCTTT
TRBJ2-1,many,TRBV20-1,NA,CSARHRGLAHLYNEQFF,TGCAGTGCTAGGCACAGGGGACTCGCCCACCTATACAATGAGCAGTTCTTC
TRBJ1-3,many,TRBV6-5,NA,CASSRAPGNTIYF,TGTGCCAGCAGTCGGGCACCTGGAAACACCATATATTTT
TRBJ1-2,many,TRBV6-5,TRBD1,CASSRQGSNGYTF,TGTGCCAGCAGTAGACAGGGATCAAATGGCTACACCTTC
TRBJ2-3,many,TRBV20-1,NA,CSANTWGVNGGIDTQYF,TGCAGTGCCAACACCTGGGGGGTGAACGGGGGTATAGATACGCAGTATTTT
TRBJ2-1,many,TRBV7-6,NA,CASSPGSLPYNEQFF,TGTGCCAGCAGCCCCGGGAGCCTGCCCTACAATGAGCAGTTCTTC
TRBJ2-7,many,TRBV20-1,NA,CSARDLGGSRWEQYF,TGCAGTGCTAGAGACTTAGGGGGGTCGAGGTGGGAGCAGTACTTC
TRBJ1-1,many,TRBV18,TRBD1,CASSPDRANTEAFF,TGTGCCAGCTCACCGGACAGGGCGAACACTGAAGCTTTCTTT
TRBJ2-1,many,TRBV20-1,TRBD2,CSATGTSGVRADEQFF,TGCAGTGCTACCGGGACTAGCGGGGTGAGGGCGGATGAGCAGTTCTTC
TRBJ2-2,many,TRBV7-2,NA,CASSPAGLPSTGELFF,TGTGCCAGCAGCCCGGCGGGGCTTCCGAGCACCGGGGAGCTGTTTTTT
TRBJ2-7,many,TRBV27,NA,CASRPQLRDRSEQYF,TGTGCCAGCAGACCGCAACTCAGGGATCGGAGCGAGCAGTACTTC
TRBJ2-7,many,TRBV20-1,NA,CSARGRESYEQYF,TGCAGTGCCAGAGGCAGGGAATCCTACGAGCAGTACTTC
TRBJ2-3,NA,TRBV12-3/TRBV12-4,NA,CASSFAGTFITDTQYF,TGTGCCAGCAGTTTTGCAGGGACTTTTATCACAGATACGCAGTATTTT
TRBJ1-6,many,TRBV28,NA,CASSSGAGAGPPLHF,TGTGCCAGCAGTTCAGGGGCTGGGGCCGGTCCACCCCTCCACTTT
TRBJ1-5,many,TRBV20-1,NA,CSARDFVKISNQPQHF,TGCAGTGCTAGAGATTTTGTGAAAATTAGCAATCAGCCCCAGCATTTT
TRBJ2-1,many,TRBV5-6,NA,CASSREGGSYNEQFF,TGTGCCAGCAGCCGGGAAGGGGGCTCCTACAATGAGCAGTTCTTC
TRBJ2-5,many,TRBV24-1,NA,CATSIWRDGSLQETQYF,TGTGCCACCAGTATTTGGCGGGACGGTTCCCTTCAAGAGACCCAGTACTTC
TRBJ1-4,many,TRBV7-9,NA,CASSGGGAVTNEKLFF,TGTGCCAGCAGCGGGGGGGGTGCTGTGACTAATGAAAAACTGTTTTTT
TRBJ1-6,many,TRBV25-1,NA,CASTPAIMSPLHF,TGTGCCAGCACCCCGGCCATCATGTCACCCCTCCACTTT
TRBJ2-1,many,TRBV5-4,TRBD1,CASSSGGTGGHEQFF,TGTGCCAGCAGCTCCGGGGGGACAGGGGGCCATGAGCAGTTCTTC
TRBJ1-4,NA,TRBV5-1,NA,CAISSGATNEKLFF,TGCGCCATCAGCTCAGGAGCAACTAATGAAAAACTGTTTTTT
TRBJ1-4,many,TRBV10-3,NA,CATRPGTTTNEKLFF,TGTGCCACCAGGCCTGGGACAACAACTAATGAAAAACTGTTTTTT
TRBJ2-7,many,TRBV5-1,NA,CASSPWTPMADYEQYF,TGCGCCAGCAGCCCCTGGACACCTATGGCGGACTACGAGCAGTACTTC
TRBJ1-1,many,TRBV7-2,NA,CASSLGGLITEAFF,TGTGCCAGCAGCTTAGGGGGGTTGATCACTGAAGCTTTCTTT
TRBJ1-1,many,TRBV27,NA,CASSSPYSEAFF,TGTGCCAGCAGTTCACCGTACTCTGAAGCTTTCTTT
TRBJ2-1,NA,TRBV14,NA,CASSQRRGLPRDEQFF,TGTGCCAGCAGCCAACGGAGGGGGCTACCCAGGGATGAGCAGTTCTTC
TRBJ2-7,many,TRBV6-5,TRBD1,CASRTGTAYEQYF,TGTGCCAGCAGGACCGGGACAGCCTACGAGCAGTACTTC
TRBJ2-7,many,TRBV4-2,TRBD1,CASSQTISGTESYEQYF,TGTGCCAGCAGCCAAACTATTTCCGGGACAGAGAGCTACGAGCAGTACTTC
TRBJ2-2,many,TRBV7-3,NA,CASSFHQRVANTGELFF,TGTGCCAGCAGCTTCCATCAGCGCGTCGCGAACACCGGGGAGCTGTTTTTT
TRBJ2-2,many,TRBV7-8,TRBD1,CASSPGQGKGGELFF,TGTGCCAGCAGCCCGGGACAGGGGAAAGGCGGGGAGCTGTTTTTT
TRBJ2-1,many,TRBV5-1,NA,CASSLGFSWDEQFF,TGCGCCAGCAGCTTGGGCTTCAGTTGGGATGAGCAGTTCTTC